The source of this T cell receptor (beta chain) is a study of neurological immune-mediated disorders. This clonotype was found many times. Each CDR3 protein is one row after TCRdb ran MiXCR on the 5' RACE reads. The data show under 40,000 distinct CDR3 sequences, with 4.6% seen just once and more than 20% held by the top ten. Per the germline V gene, CDR1 is SGHRS and CDR2 is YFSETQ. Trimming took off 4 bases at V and 1 base at J, with 19 bases between the two ends. The CDR3 loop spans 17 amino acids. The specimen sequenced was PBMCs. The receptor comes from a man younger than 30 in good health. This sequence joins TRBV5-1 and TRBJ2-3; the D is unclear. The CDR3 sequence: CASSIVLEAHRTDTQYF. The DNA of the CDR3 is TGCGCCAGCAGCATAGTTTTAGAGGCCCACCGCACAGATACGCAGTATTTT.